Here is one T cell receptor beta chain with its context. Its antigen remains unknown. Germline CDR1 reads SGHRS; CDR2 reads YFSETQ. The CDR3 runs to 19 residues. V gave up 1 base and J gave up 2 bases; unmatched junction bases: 14. Some clones are missing from TCRdb's copy, which holds only in-frame ones; the method was immunoSEQ multiplex PCR. The table lists about 140,000 clones, approximately 93% of them singletons. The entry originates in a study of T cell responses to AZD1222 COVID-19 vaccine. The study, taken as a whole, reports: Samples come after the peak T cell response, not at day 14. Among those given AZD1222, only five or six were seropositive at baseline. A mostly white British donor set with more females was recruited, and clonal diversity was possibly underestimated. Per reports, nearly half of all spike-specific TCRs target regions that are unmutated in variants.

The chain recombines TRBV5-1 with TRBJ2-5; 10 nucleotides align to TRBD2. The clonotype was recovered from an adult who received the AZD1222 COVID-19 vaccine. Material: peripheral blood, obtained 28 days after the second AZD1222 dose. The CDR3 sequence is CASSLFLAGAAAQQETQYF. The DNA for the CDR3 is TGCGCCAGCAGCTTGTTTCTAGCGGGGGCCGCCGCCCAACAAGAGACCCAGTACTTC.